This entry concerns a single TCR beta chain. What it binds is not known. The data were obtained in a study of CD8+ T cells in alopecia areata. Study background: Twice a day, 5 to 10 mg of oral tofacitinib was administered to treated patients. Broader study findings: The study found higher clonality in lesional than normal scalp, especially in alopecia totalis/universalis. Scalp samples also yield sequences from resident alphabeta T cells of normal skin.

This CDR3 contains 14 residues. The V and J ends lost 1 base and 4 bases respectively, with 10 bases between them. In germline, CDR1 is MGHRA, CDR2 YSYEKL. RNA was isolated and reverse transcribed to cDNA, the sequencing template. Assay: immunoSEQ multiplex PCR; the TCRdb copy retains only in-frame clones and omits some. This sample yields 150,000 to 200,000 clones, of which around 60% are seen a single time; 14% to 15% belongs to the top ten. Material: CD4+ T cells sorted from blood, obtained at week 0. This chain uses TRBV4-1 with TRBJ1-2; D not certain. The source of this sequence is a human donor with alopecia areata. CDR3 in amino acids: CASSQGPQGYGYTF. The CDR3 DNA reads TGCGCCAGCAGCCAAGGCCCCCAAGGCTATGGCTACACCTTC.